These 30 T cell receptor beta chains share one sample of origin, sequenced in a study of cytomegalovirus exposure and HLA in healthy donors. The PCR ran on 60 Vbeta and 13 Jbeta primers. Sequencing was performed with immunoSEQ multiplex PCR; in TCRdb, only in-frame clones are kept and a portion is missing. The table has fewer than 200,000 clones, about 86% seen once. Sequences were obtained from PBMCs. These TCRs come from a man in his forties or fifties in good health and CMV-seropositive.

In regard to this clone: At one end, the junction sequence differs from germline, possibly due to a read error. The chain joins TRBV7-8 to TRBJ1-1; D remains ambiguous. The CDR3 spans 12 residues. Germline values: CDR1 SGHVS, CDR2 FQNEAQ. The CDR3 here is CANSLPGTEAFF. DNA of the CDR3: TGTGCCAACAGCTTACCGGGAACTGAAGCTTTCTTT.

This clone appeared once. In nucleotides, the CDR3 is TGCAGTGCTACAAAAAATACAGAGCAGTTCTTC. This encodes CSATKNTEQFF. The rearrangement uses TRBV20-1 and TRBJ2-1; no firm D call. The CDR3 consists of 11 residues. V lost 4 bases, J lost 10 bases, and 11 bases lay in between. Germline V gene sequence: CDR1 DFQATT, CDR2 SNEGSKA (reference sequence).

This clone was counted once. The genes are TRBV18 and TRBJ2-3; D gene ambiguous. The germline CDR1 and CDR2 sequences are KGHSH and LQKENI. V lost 2 bases and J lost 4, with 13 bases in between. This CDR3 contains 15 residues. CDR3 loop: CASSPSTHPPDTQYF. The CDR3 nucleotides read TGTGCCAGCTCACCATCAACACATCCACCAGATACGCAGTATTTT.

The V gene is TRBV15, the J gene TRBJ1-1; no reliable D call. The V and J ends lost 4 bases and 0 bases respectively, with 9 bases between them. The CDR3 length is 14 residues. Germline CDR1 and CDR2: LNHNV and YYDKDF (reference sequence). CDR3 sequence (DNA): TGTGCCACCAGCATCGTAGAGATGAACACTGAAGCTTTCTTT. Translating it yields CATSIVEMNTEAFF.

The chain carries TRBV15 and TRBJ1-2; TRBD1 is a possible D gene (6 bases). The germline V gene encodes CDR1 LNHNV and CDR2 YYDKDF (reference sequence). The V and J ends lost 8 bases and 3 bases respectively, with 13 bases between them. The CDR3 runs to 13 residues. The CDR3 nucleotides are TGTGCCACCGGGTCAGGGGTCGACTATGGCTACACCTTC. Its protein product is CATGSGVDYGYTF.

V gene TRBV5-1 combines with J gene TRBJ2-3; 12 bases match TRBD2. J lost 3 bases, V lost 5 bases, and 7 bases had no gene match. The CDR3 totals 16 residues. In germline, CDR1 is SGHRS, CDR2 YFSETQ. CDR3 DNA: TGCGCCAGCAGTTCCGGGACTAGCGGGCGGACAGATACGCAGTATTTT. This encodes CASSSGTSGRTDTQYF.

This clone appeared a single time. The chain employs TRBV27 and TRBJ2-3; maybe TRBD1 (5 bases). Trimming shortened V by 3 bases and J by 3 bases, and 7 bases separated the two germline ends. This CDR3 has 13 amino acids. CDR1 and CDR2 from the germline V gene are MNHEY and SMNVEV (reference sequence). CDR3 DNA sequence: TGTGCCAGCAGTTTCAGGGATACAGATACGCAGTATTTT. This encodes CASSFRDTDTQYF.

This chain connects TRBV18 to TRBJ1-5; tentative D call: TRBD1 (5 bases). CDR3 size: 14 residues. V lost 8 bases, J lost 5 bases, and 16 bases lay in between. The germline V gene encodes CDR1 KGHSH and CDR2 LQKENI. CDR3 bases: TGTGCCAGCCACGACGGCGGGGCTCATCAGCCCCAGCATTTT. Its protein product is CASHDGGAHQPQHF.

The rearrangement links TRBV11-3 to TRBJ1-1; tentatively, D is TRBD1 (6 bases). The CDR3 runs to 14 residues. Germline-derived CDR1 and CDR2 are SGHNT and YENEEA. Trimming left V 3 bases short and J 1 base short, with 9 bases between. The CDR3 loop reads CASSLAGENTEAFF. The DNA of the CDR3 is TGTGCCAGCAGCTTGGCAGGGGAGAACACTGAAGCTTTCTTT. The variable domain in full, completed from reference TRBV11-3 and TRBJ1-1, reads EAGVVQSPRYKIIEKKQPVAFWCNPISGHNTLYWYLQNLGQGPELLIRYENEEAVDDSQLPKDRFSAERLKGVDSTLKIQPAELGDSAVYLCASSLAGENTEAFFGQGTRLTVV.

This clone has only one observation. The chain carries TRBV7-2 and TRBJ2-7, with 9 bases aligning to TRBD1. The CDR3 sequence is 15 residues long. CDR1 SGHTA and CDR2 FQGNSA come from the germline V gene. V gave up 5 bases and J gave up 4 bases; unmatched junction bases: 9. The CDR3 loop reads CASSPGTGWSYEQYF. CDR3 DNA sequence: TGTGCCAGCAGCCCCGGGACAGGGTGGTCGTACGAGCAGTACTTC. The whole variable domain, remainder taken from reference TRBV7-2 and TRBJ2-7, is GAGVSQSPSNKVTEKGKDVELRCDPISGHTALYWYRQSLGQGLEFLIYFQGNSAPDKSGLPSDRFSAERTGGSVSTLTIQRTQQEDSAVYLCASSPGTGWSYEQYFGPGTRLTVT.

J is TRBJ2-7 and V is TRBV5-1; weak D call: TRBD1 (5 bases). The germline V and J ends were trimmed by 3 bases and 5 bases, with 15 bases remaining between them. Germline CDR1 SGHRS, CDR2 YFSETQ. The CDR3 runs 14 residues. The CDR3 spells CASSSFDRADEQYF. CDR3 nucleotide sequence: TGCGCCAGCAGCTCCTTCGACAGAGCTGACGAGCAGTACTTC. Full variable domain (rest looked up from reference TRBV5-1 and TRBJ2-7): KAGVTQTPRYLIKTRGQQVTLSCSPISGHRSVSWYQQTPGQGLQFLFEYFSETQRNKGNFPGRFSGRQFSNSRSEMNVSTLELGDSALYLCASSSFDRADEQYFGPGTRLTVT.

The genes are TRBV9 and TRBJ2-6; TRBD2 matches 7 bases. The junction had 4 bases not matched to a gene; V was cut back by 1 base and J by 3 bases. There are 16 residues in the CDR3. Germline CDR1 and CDR2: SGDLS and YYNGEE. The chain's CDR3 is CASSVISGGGANVLTF. The CDR3 coding sequence is TGTGCCAGCAGCGTAATATCGGGAGGTGGGGCCAACGTCCTGACTTTC. Looking up the rest from reference TRBV9 and TRBJ2-6 gives the full variable domain: DSGVTQTPKHLITATGQRVTLRCSPRSGDLSVYWYQQSLDQGLQFLIQYYNGEERAKGNILERFSAQQFPDLHSELNLSSLELGDSALYFCASSVISGGGANVLTFGAGSRLTVL.

The J gene is TRBJ2-3, the V gene TRBV10-3, with 16 bases aligning to TRBD2. The trim removed 10 bases at V and 4 bases at J, leaving 5 bases unmatched. This CDR3 is 15 amino acids long. Germline loops: CDR1 ENHRY, CDR2 SYGVKD. In DNA form, the CDR3 reads TGTGCCACCGGGACTAGCGGGAGGGGATCAGATACGCAGTATTTT. This encodes CATGTSGRGSDTQYF.

In the case of this clone: Compared with germline, one end of the junction differs, possibly owing to a read error. The chain recombines TRBV15 with TRBJ2-1; possible D gene TRBD1, 6 bases. This CDR3 region has 19 residues. Germline CDR1 reads LNHNV; CDR2 reads YYDKDF (reference sequence). In DNA form, the CDR3 reads TGTGCCACCACCAGAAACAGGGTTTACGAAGAGAGATTGCCTTGGGAGCAGTTCTTC. This encodes CATTRNRVYEERLPWEQFF.

This chain links TRBV5-6 with TRBJ2-7, with 8 bases that match TRBD2. Germline assignment: CDR1 SGHDT and CDR2 YYEEEE. V lost 2 bases, J lost 4 bases, and 5 bases stayed unmatched. The CDR3 sequence is 14 residues long. CDR3 coding DNA: TGTGCCAGCAGCTTTCCGGGACTAGGGTACGAGCAGTACTTC. It encodes CASSFPGLGYEQYF.

This sequence joins TRBV6-6 and TRBJ1-1; D may be TRBD1 (5 bases). There are 14 residues in the CDR3. The germline gives CDR1 MNHNY, CDR2 SVGAGI (reference sequence). The germline V and J ends were trimmed by 5 bases and 1 base, with 11 bases remaining between them. The CDR3 coding sequence is TGTGCCAGCAGTCTACGGGGGGGGAACACTGAAGCTTTCTTT. Translation: CASSLRGGNTEAFF.

The J gene is TRBJ1-4, the V gene TRBV27; D might be TRBD1 (5 bases). The CDR3 totals 15 residues. Trimming took off 8 bases at V and 3 bases at J, with 16 bases between the two ends. From germline, CDR1 is MNHEY and CDR2 SMNVEV (reference sequence). The CDR3 nucleotides read TGTGCCAGCGGGGCGGTCCACTGGTCTAATGAAAAACTGTTTTTT. Amino acid sequence: CASGAVHWSNEKLFF.

The V gene is TRBV2, the J gene TRBJ2-2; 10 bases are a match to TRBD2. The CDR3 length is 14 residues. V lost 6 bases, J lost 3 bases, and 1 base stayed unmatched. CDR1 is SNHLY and CDR2 is FYNNEI in the germline V gene. DNA for the CDR3: TGTGCCAGCAGAGGACTAGCGGACACCGGGGAGCTGTTTTTT. Translating gives CASRGLADTGELFF.

The V gene is TRBV10-3, the J gene TRBJ1-5; 8 bases are shared with TRBD1. J was trimmed by 2 bases and V by 6 bases; bases with no gene match: 6. CDR3 size: 15 residues. The germline V gene encodes CDR1 ENHRY and CDR2 SYGVKD. The CDR3 spells CAIRDDRGRNQPQHF. The CDR3 bases are TGTGCCATCAGGGATGACAGGGGACGCAATCAGCCCCAGCATTTT.

The chain is built from TRBV29-1 and TRBJ1-2, with a tentative D call TRBD1 (5 bases). Trimming removed 3 bases from V and 8 bases from J, with 10 bases in between. Germline CDR1 reads SQVTM; CDR2 reads ANQGSEA. The length of the CDR3 is 11 residues. As DNA, the CDR3 is TGCAGCGTTGACCAGGGTTGGGGCTACACCTTC. Its protein product is CSVDQGWGYTF.

This clone was detected only once. The J gene is TRBJ2-1, the V gene TRBV10-2; D gene ambiguous. The CDR3 is 14 amino acids. CDR1 is WSHSY and CDR2 is SAAADI in the germline V gene. Trimming pared 0 bases from V and 6 bases from J, leaving 9 bases between. The CDR3 region is CASSESPWSNEQFF. The CDR3, as DNA: TGCGCCAGCAGTGAGTCCCCTTGGAGCAATGAGCAGTTCTTC.

The rearrangement uses TRBV7-2 and TRBJ2-2; 7 bases match TRBD1. V shed 5 bases, J shed 0 bases, and the junction held 6 bases outside the gene matches. CDR1 is SGHTA and CDR2 is FQGNSA in the germline V gene. The CDR3 is 16 amino acids. The CDR3 region is CASSPRQGANTGELFF. For the CDR3, the DNA is TGTGCCAGCAGCCCGCGACAGGGCGCGAACACCGGGGAGCTGTTTTTT.

The V call is TRBV2, the J call TRBJ2-7, with 12 bases lining up with TRBD2. The CDR3 runs 14 residues. Per germline, CDR1 SNHLY and CDR2 FYNNEI. V gave up 6 bases and J gave up 5 bases; unmatched junction bases: 5. CDR3 nucleotides: TGTGCCAGCAGACTAGCGGGAGGAGTCCACGAGCAGTACTTC. Its protein product is CASRLAGGVHEQYF. Full variable domain (rest looked up from reference TRBV2 and TRBJ2-7): EPEVTQTPSHQVTQMGQEVILRCVPISNHLYFYWYRQILGQKVEFLVSFYNNEISEKSEIFDDQFSVERPDGSNFTLKIRSTKLEDSAMYFCASRLAGGVHEQYFGPGTRLTVT.

DNA of the CDR3: TGTGCCATCAGGGACAGTCTTCGAGAGACCCAGTACTTC. Its translation is CAIRDSLRETQYF. J is TRBJ2-5 and V is TRBV10-3; D might be TRBD1 (6 bases). The CDR3 is 13 residues long. V lost 6 bases and J 4 bases, leaving 12 bases between the germline ends. Germline assignment: CDR1 ENHRY and CDR2 SYGVKD.

This chain joins TRBV18 and TRBJ1-1; D possibly corresponds to TRBD1 (5 bases). From germline, CDR1 is KGHSH and CDR2 LQKENI. The CDR3 is 14 residues long. V was pared by 4 bases and J by 2 bases, with 11 bases between. The CDR3 bases are TGTGCCAGCTCACTATCGACAGATAACACTGAAGCTTTCTTT. It yields the protein CASSLSTDNTEAFF.

This chain connects TRBV21-1 to TRBJ2-7; the D call of TRBD1 is as the table states it, not checked on the DNA. TRBV21-1 is a pseudogene segment. This CDR3 comprises 12 residues. DNA for the CDR3: TGTGCCAGCAGCAACAGGAAGAACGAGCAGTACTTC. It yields the protein CASSNRKNEQYF.

The chain couples TRBV20-1 to TRBJ2-1, with unresolved D. The CDR3 has 11 residues. CDR1 and CDR2 (germline): DFQATT, SNEGSKA (reference sequence). The ends were cut back, 3 bases at V and 9 bases at J, with 9 bases in the middle. DNA of the CDR3: TGCAGTGCTAGGGCGAGAGGTGAGCAGTTCTTC. Translation: CSARARGEQFF.

The rearrangement links TRBV7-2 to TRBJ2-7, with TRBD2 matching 14 bases. Germline V gene data show CDR1 as SGHTA and CDR2 as FQGNSA. CDR3 size: 18 residues. The trim removed 1 base at V and 7 bases at J, leaving 12 bases unmatched. The CDR3 region has the DNA TGTGCCAGCAGCTTAGTTCCTCGACTAGCGGGAGGGCCTTTAGAGCAGTACTTC. Protein: CASSLVPRLAGGPLEQYF.

The chain links TRBV9 to TRBJ2-2; the match to TRBD2 covers 12 bases. The CDR3 is 20 residues long. Germline V CDR1 and CDR2: SGDLS, YYNGEE. The V gene end was trimmed by 7 bases and the J gene end by 3 bases; junction bases not matched to a gene: 19. CDR3 bases: TGTGCCAGCGGAACCAATTGGCTAGCGGGAGGGTTGGGGGACACCGGGGAGCTGTTTTTT. This sequence encodes CASGTNWLAGGLGDTGELFF.

This chain uses TRBV5-6 with TRBJ2-7, with D maybe TRBD1 (6 bases). CDR3 size: 16 residues. CDR1 is SGHDT, CDR2 YYEEEE, per germline. Trimming removed 4 bases at V and 2 bases at J, with 19 bases between. The DNA for the CDR3 is TGTGCCAGCAGCCTGCGTCCGCAGACAGGTGCCTACGAGCAGTACTTC. Translation gives CASSLRPQTGAYEQYF.